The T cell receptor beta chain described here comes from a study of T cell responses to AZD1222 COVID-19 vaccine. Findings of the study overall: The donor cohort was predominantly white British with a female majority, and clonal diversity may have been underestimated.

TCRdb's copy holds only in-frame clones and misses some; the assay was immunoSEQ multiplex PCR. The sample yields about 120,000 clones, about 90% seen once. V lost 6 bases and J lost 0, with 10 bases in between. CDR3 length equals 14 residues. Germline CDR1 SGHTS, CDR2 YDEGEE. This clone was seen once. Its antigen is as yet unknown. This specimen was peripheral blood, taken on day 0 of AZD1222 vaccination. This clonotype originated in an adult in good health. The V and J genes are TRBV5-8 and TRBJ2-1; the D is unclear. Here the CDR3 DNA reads TGTGCCAGCATCCACAGTTACTCCTACAATGAGCAGTTCTTC. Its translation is CASIHSYSYNEQFF.